A selection of T cell receptor beta chains follows, all from one sample in a study of blood T cell repertoires in COVID-19. Sequencing was performed with immunoSEQ multiplex PCR; in TCRdb, only in-frame clones are kept and a portion is missing. The top ten hold around 2.8% of the sample, which has about 49,000 clones, 82% seen once. The sample was peripheral blood. These receptors came from a woman aged 55 to 70 with acute or convalescent COVID-19. Each CDR3 is given with its conserved first and last residue. The D gene is left open where the match is weak. A clone size is listed for some rows: how often the clone was seen (once, few, many), or a class if it is expanded.

d_gene: .; j_gene: TRBJ1-2; v_gene: TRBV13; abundance: .; CDR3nt: TGTGCCAGCAGCTTAGGACAGTCTAACTATGGCTACACCTTC; CDR3aa: CASSLGQSNYGYTF
d_gene: TRBD1; j_gene: TRBJ2-3; v_gene: TRBV27; abundance: .; CDR3nt: TGTGCCAGCTCCGGACAGGGGACTATCACAGATACGCAGTATTTT; CDR3aa: CASSGQGTITDTQYF
d_gene: TRBD1; j_gene: TRBJ2-4; v_gene: TRBV24-1; abundance: .; CDR3nt: TGTGCCACCAGTGATCCCGGACAGGGTAACATTCAGTACTTC; CDR3aa: CATSDPGQGNIQYF
d_gene: TRBD1; j_gene: TRBJ2-1; v_gene: TRBV2; abundance: .; CDR3nt: TGTGCCAGCAGTGAAGAGGCAGGGGGCCGCTCCGAGCAGTTCTTC; CDR3aa: CASSEEAGGRSEQFF
d_gene: .; j_gene: TRBJ2-7; v_gene: TRBV5-1; abundance: once; CDR3nt: TGCGCCAGCAGCTTGGACATAACCTACGAGCAGTACTTC; CDR3aa: CASSLDITYEQYF
d_gene: .; j_gene: TRBJ1-4; v_gene: TRBV6-5; abundance: .; CDR3nt: TGTGCCAGCAGACTCCTCGGGGCAACTAATGAAAAACTGTTTTTT; CDR3aa: CASRLLGATNEKLFF
d_gene: .; j_gene: TRBJ2-2; v_gene: TRBV9; abundance: .; CDR3nt: TGTGCCAGCAGCGTAGTGGCCGGTGGACACGGGGAGCTGTTTTTT; CDR3aa: CASSVVAGGHGELFF
d_gene: .; j_gene: TRBJ1-3; v_gene: TRBV7-9; abundance: .; CDR3nt: TGTGCCAGCAGCGACACCAACCTTTCAACTGGAAACACCATATATTTT; CDR3aa: CASSDTNLSTGNTIYF
d_gene: TRBD1; j_gene: TRBJ2-7; v_gene: TRBV5-5; abundance: few; CDR3nt: TGTGCCAGCAGCTTGGCTTTGAGACAGGGAGCCTACGAGCAGTACTTC; CDR3aa: CASSLALRQGAYEQYF
d_gene: .; j_gene: TRBJ2-7; v_gene: TRBV6-1; abundance: once; CDR3nt: TGTGCCAGCAGTGAAGCCCTGGGGGGTGACGAGCAGTACTTC; CDR3aa: CASSEALGGDEQYF
d_gene: TRBD1; j_gene: TRBJ2-7; v_gene: TRBV3-1/TRBV3-2; abundance: .; CDR3nt: TGTGCCAGCAGCCGGTACAGGGGAGAGGCCTACGAGCAGTACTTC; CDR3aa: CASSRYRGEAYEQYF
d_gene: .; j_gene: TRBJ1-1; v_gene: TRBV2; abundance: .; CDR3nt: TGTGCCAGCAGTGCCGGAACAGGGTTCCGAACTGAAGCTTTCTTT; CDR3aa: CASSAGTGFRTEAFF
d_gene: TRBD2; j_gene: TRBJ2-1; v_gene: TRBV7-6; abundance: .; CDR3nt: TGTGCCAGCAGCTTACGCACGCGGGGGGCCTACAATGAGCAGTTCTTC; CDR3aa: CASSLRTRGAYNEQFF
d_gene: TRBD1; j_gene: TRBJ1-5; v_gene: TRBV2; abundance: few; CDR3nt: TGTGCCAGCAGCCGGAGACTTATGACAGGGGATCGTCAGCCCCAGCATTTT; CDR3aa: CASSRRLMTGDRQPQHF
d_gene: .; j_gene: TRBJ1-2; v_gene: TRBV3-1/TRBV3-2; abundance: .; CDR3nt: TGTGCCAGCAGCCCCGGCAGGGCCGCGAACTATGGCTACACCTTC; CDR3aa: CASSPGRAANYGYTF
d_gene: TRBD2; j_gene: TRBJ2-3; v_gene: TRBV14; abundance: .; CDR3nt: TGTGCCAGCAGGGGGGGCGGACTAGCGGCCCAAGATACGCAGTATTTT; CDR3aa: CASRGGGLAAQDTQYF
d_gene: TRBD1; j_gene: TRBJ1-4; v_gene: TRBV5-1; abundance: .; CDR3nt: TGCGCCAGCAGCCCACAGGGGGCAACTAATGAAAAACTGTTTTTT; CDR3aa: CASSPQGATNEKLFF
d_gene: .; j_gene: TRBJ1-4; v_gene: TRBV5-1; abundance: .; CDR3nt: TGCGCCAGCAGCTTGGAAAGGGGAAGGGAAAAACTGTTTTTT; CDR3aa: CASSLERGREKLFF
d_gene: TRBD2; j_gene: TRBJ2-1; v_gene: TRBV5-4; abundance: .; CDR3nt: TGTGCCAGCAGCTTTCGACTAGCGGGAGTTGAGCAGTTCTTC; CDR3aa: CASSFRLAGVEQFF
d_gene: TRBD1; j_gene: TRBJ2-7; v_gene: TRBV28; abundance: .; CDR3nt: TGTGCCAGCAGTTTATTTACAGGGGGCATAGGAGAGCAGTACTTC; CDR3aa: CASSLFTGGIGEQYF
d_gene: .; j_gene: TRBJ1-3; v_gene: TRBV30; abundance: .; CDR3nt: TGTGCCTGGACCAGGTTTTCTGGAAACACCATATATTTT; CDR3aa: CAWTRFSGNTIYF
d_gene: TRBD1; j_gene: TRBJ1-2; v_gene: TRBV27; abundance: .; CDR3nt: TGTGCCAGCAGTCCCAGACAGGGAGGCTATGGCTACACCTTC; CDR3aa: CASSPRQGGYGYTF
d_gene: TRBD1; j_gene: TRBJ1-4; v_gene: TRBV6-5; abundance: .; CDR3nt: TGTGCCAGCAGGCCGGGACAGGGCAATGAAAAACTGTTTTTT; CDR3aa: CASRPGQGNEKLFF
d_gene: TRBD1; j_gene: TRBJ2-1; v_gene: TRBV7-8; abundance: .; CDR3nt: TGTGCCAGCAGCAAGGACAGGGGGCGCTCCTACAATGAGCAGTTCTTC; CDR3aa: CASSKDRGRSYNEQFF
d_gene: TRBD2; j_gene: TRBJ2-2; v_gene: TRBV4-1; abundance: .; CDR3nt: TGCGCCAGCAGCCAAGGCCCCCCGGGAGGGAGCGCCGGGGAGCTGTTTTTT; CDR3aa: CASSQGPPGGSAGELFF
d_gene: .; j_gene: TRBJ2-1; v_gene: TRBV2; abundance: .; CDR3nt: TGTGCCAGCAGAATGGAGTACCCGTACAATGAGCAGTTCTTC; CDR3aa: CASRMEYPYNEQFF
d_gene: TRBD1; j_gene: TRBJ1-5; v_gene: TRBV18; abundance: once; CDR3nt: TGTGCCAGCTCACGACAGGGGGCCGGCAATCAGCCCCAGCATTTT; CDR3aa: CASSRQGAGNQPQHF
d_gene: .; j_gene: TRBJ1-2; v_gene: TRBV20-1; abundance: once; CDR3nt: TGCAGTGCCCCGGGGAACTATGGCTACACCTTC; CDR3aa: CSAPGNYGYTF
d_gene: TRBD2; j_gene: TRBJ2-1; v_gene: TRBV7-3; abundance: .; CDR3nt: TGTGCCAGCAGCTTAGGGACTAGCGGGAGGGCCCTAAGGAGCAATGAGCAGTTCTTC; CDR3aa: CASSLGTSGRALRSNEQFF
d_gene: TRBD1; j_gene: TRBJ2-7; v_gene: TRBV9; abundance: .; CDR3nt: TGTGCCAGCAGCGTAGCGGGACAGGGGGCCTCCTACGAGCAGTACTTC; CDR3aa: CASSVAGQGASYEQYF
d_gene: TRBD1; j_gene: TRBJ2-5; v_gene: TRBV5-1; abundance: once; CDR3nt: TGCGCCAGCAGCTCGGGACAGGGCAGGGGAGAGACCCAGTACTTC; CDR3aa: CASSSGQGRGETQYF
d_gene: .; j_gene: TRBJ2-2; v_gene: TRBV27; abundance: .; CDR3nt: TGTGCCAGCAGTCCTGGGAGAAACACCGGGGAGCTGTTTTTT; CDR3aa: CASSPGRNTGELFF
d_gene: TRBD1; j_gene: TRBJ1-2; v_gene: TRBV6-4; abundance: few; CDR3nt: TGTGCCAGCAGATCCTCAGGGGGCGGTGGCTACACCTTC; CDR3aa: CASRSSGGGGYTF
d_gene: .; j_gene: TRBJ1-2; v_gene: TRBV20-1; abundance: once; CDR3nt: TGCAGTGTATCTTCCCGTCATGGCTACACCTTC; CDR3aa: CSVSSRHGYTF
d_gene: .; j_gene: TRBJ1-5; v_gene: TRBV18; abundance: .; CDR3nt: TGTGCCAGCTCACTGGGGCAAAATCAGCCCCAGCATTTT; CDR3aa: CASSLGQNQPQHF
d_gene: TRBD2; j_gene: TRBJ2-3; v_gene: TRBV4-2; abundance: once; CDR3nt: TGTGCCAGCAGCCCGCGGGGGAGCACAGATACGCAGTATTTT; CDR3aa: CASSPRGSTDTQYF
d_gene: TRBD1; j_gene: TRBJ2-7; v_gene: TRBV2; abundance: .; CDR3nt: TGTGCCAGCTCAAGACAGGGGTACTACGAGCAGTACTTC; CDR3aa: CASSRQGYYEQYF
d_gene: .; j_gene: TRBJ2-6; v_gene: TRBV5-1; abundance: .; CDR3nt: TGCGCCAGCAGCACAATGGCTCAGGGGACCGGGGCCAACGTCCTGACTTTC; CDR3aa: CASSTMAQGTGANVLTF
d_gene: .; j_gene: TRBJ1-1; v_gene: TRBV3-1/TRBV3-2; abundance: .; CDR3nt: TGTGCCAGCAGCCAACCGCCAGTGAACACTGAAGCTTTCTTT; CDR3aa: CASSQPPVNTEAFF
d_gene: .; j_gene: TRBJ1-4; v_gene: TRBV5-8; abundance: .; CDR3nt: TGTGCCAGCAGCTTGCGGGAGAATGAAAAACTGTTTTTT; CDR3aa: CASSLRENEKLFF
d_gene: TRBD1; j_gene: TRBJ1-5; v_gene: TRBV28; abundance: once; CDR3nt: TGTGCCAGTACAGGGGGCTACAATCAGCCCCAGCATTTT; CDR3aa: CASTGGYNQPQHF
d_gene: .; j_gene: TRBJ1-1; v_gene: TRBV5-1; abundance: .; CDR3nt: TGCGCCAGCAGCTTGTCGGGGGGTAACACTGAAGCTTTCTTT; CDR3aa: CASSLSGGNTEAFF
d_gene: .; j_gene: TRBJ1-6; v_gene: TRBV5-1; abundance: .; CDR3nt: TGCGCCAGCAGCTTGGGGTTGGGAGGACATTCACCCCTCCACTTT; CDR3aa: CASSLGLGGHSPLHF
d_gene: .; j_gene: TRBJ1-1; v_gene: TRBV7-8; abundance: once; CDR3nt: TGTGCCAGCAGCTTAGGTCTCTCGGGGGGGAACACTGAAGCTTTCTTT; CDR3aa: CASSLGLSGGNTEAFF
d_gene: TRBD2; j_gene: TRBJ2-1; v_gene: TRBV6-6; abundance: .; CDR3nt: TGTGCCAGCAGTTACTCGCCGGGACTAGCGGTGGGTGAGCAGTTCTTC; CDR3aa: CASSYSPGLAVGEQFF
d_gene: .; j_gene: TRBJ2-1; v_gene: TRBV19; abundance: .; CDR3nt: TGTGCCAGTAGTATAGCCCGAATACTAGTAAACAATGAGCAGTTCTTC; CDR3aa: CASSIARILVNNEQFF
d_gene: TRBD2; j_gene: TRBJ2-3; v_gene: TRBV6-5; abundance: .; CDR3nt: TGTGCCAGCAGACCTAGCGGGAGGGCTCTGGATACGCAGTATTTT; CDR3aa: CASRPSGRALDTQYF
d_gene: .; j_gene: TRBJ2-5; v_gene: TRBV15; abundance: .; CDR3nt: TGTGCCACCAGCACGGGGGTCCGGGAGACCCAGTACTTC; CDR3aa: CATSTGVRETQYF
d_gene: .; j_gene: TRBJ2-2; v_gene: TRBV18; abundance: .; CDR3nt: TGTGCCAGCTCATCCCAGACAGGGAACACCGGGGAGCTGTTTTTT; CDR3aa: CASSSQTGNTGELFF
d_gene: TRBD2; j_gene: TRBJ2-3; v_gene: TRBV18; abundance: .; CDR3nt: TGTGCCAGCTCCCCGGGAGGGCCTCGAGGCACAGATACGCAGTATTTT; CDR3aa: CASSPGGPRGTDTQYF
d_gene: TRBD1; j_gene: TRBJ1-3; v_gene: TRBV9; abundance: .; CDR3nt: TGTGCCAGCAGCCCACAGGGGAGCTCTGGAAACACCATATATTTT; CDR3aa: CASSPQGSSGNTIYF
d_gene: .; j_gene: TRBJ2-2; v_gene: TRBV5-5; abundance: .; CDR3nt: TGTGCCAGCAGCTTGGTTAGGGGAATCGACACCGGGGAGCTGTTTTTT; CDR3aa: CASSLVRGIDTGELFF